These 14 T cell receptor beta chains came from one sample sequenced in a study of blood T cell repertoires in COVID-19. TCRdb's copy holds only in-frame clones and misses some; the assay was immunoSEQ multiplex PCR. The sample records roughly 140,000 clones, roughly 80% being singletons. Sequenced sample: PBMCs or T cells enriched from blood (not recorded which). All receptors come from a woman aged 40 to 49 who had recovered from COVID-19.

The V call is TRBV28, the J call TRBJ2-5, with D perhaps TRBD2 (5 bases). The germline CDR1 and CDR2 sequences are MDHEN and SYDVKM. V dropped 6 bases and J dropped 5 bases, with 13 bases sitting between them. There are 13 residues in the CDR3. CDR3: CASSTTRLETQYF. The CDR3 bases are TGTGCCAGCAGCACTACTAGGTTGGAGACCCAGTACTTC.

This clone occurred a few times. The CDR3: CAISESMLGLAGGLEQYF. The CDR3 nucleotides read TGTGCCATCAGTGAGTCGATGTTAGGGCTAGCCGGGGGGCTCGAGCAGTACTTC. The J gene is TRBJ2-7, the V gene TRBV10-3; D possibly corresponds to TRBD2 (7 bases). The V end lost 0 bases, the J end lost 6 bases, and 24 bases lay between the germline ends. The CDR3 contains 18 residues. Germline V lookup: CDR1 ENHRY, CDR2 SYGVKD.

This CDR3 reads CATSRDPGPYEQYF. The CDR3 DNA follows: TGTGCCACCAGCAGAGACCCAGGGCCCTACGAGCAGTACTTC. The chain couples TRBV15 to TRBJ2-7; the D gene is possibly TRBD1 (5 bases). Trimming shortened V by 0 bases and J by 2 bases, and 8 bases separated the two germline ends. The CDR3 has 14 amino acids. Germline CDR1 is LNHNV and CDR2 is YYDKDF (reference sequence).

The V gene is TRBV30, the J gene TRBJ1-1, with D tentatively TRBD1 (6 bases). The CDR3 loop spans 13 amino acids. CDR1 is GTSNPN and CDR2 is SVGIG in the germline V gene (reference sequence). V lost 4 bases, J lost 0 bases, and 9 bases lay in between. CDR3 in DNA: TGTGCCTGGAACAGGGCGCTGAACACTGAAGCTTTCTTT. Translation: CAWNRALNTEAFF.

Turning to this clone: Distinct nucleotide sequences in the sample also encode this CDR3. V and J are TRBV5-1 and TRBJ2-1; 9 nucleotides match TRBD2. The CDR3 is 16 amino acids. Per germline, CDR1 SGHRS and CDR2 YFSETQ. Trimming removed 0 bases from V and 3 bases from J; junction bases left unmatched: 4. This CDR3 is CASSLVASGNYNEQFF. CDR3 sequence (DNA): TGCGCCAGCAGCTTGGTGGCTAGCGGGAACTACAATGAGCAGTTCTTC.

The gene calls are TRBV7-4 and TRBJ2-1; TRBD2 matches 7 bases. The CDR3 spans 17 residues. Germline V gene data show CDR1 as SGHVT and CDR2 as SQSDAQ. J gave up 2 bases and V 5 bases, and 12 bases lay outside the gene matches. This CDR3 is CASSMNQRGHAYNEQFF. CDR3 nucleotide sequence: TGTGCCAGCAGCATGAACCAGCGGGGCCATGCCTACAATGAGCAGTTCTTC.

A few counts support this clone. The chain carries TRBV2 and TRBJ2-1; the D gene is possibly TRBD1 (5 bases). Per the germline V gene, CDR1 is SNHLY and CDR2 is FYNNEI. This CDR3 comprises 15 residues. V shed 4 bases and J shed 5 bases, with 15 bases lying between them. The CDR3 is CASSVQGLGNNEQFF. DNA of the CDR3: TGTGCCAGCAGTGTCCAGGGTCTGGGCAACAATGAGCAGTTCTTC.

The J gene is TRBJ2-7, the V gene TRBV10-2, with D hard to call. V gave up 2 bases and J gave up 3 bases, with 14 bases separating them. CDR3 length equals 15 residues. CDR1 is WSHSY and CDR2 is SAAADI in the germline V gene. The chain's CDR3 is CASSELFVRGYEQYF. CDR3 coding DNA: TGCGCCAGCAGTGAGCTTTTTGTGAGAGGCTACGAGCAGTACTTC.

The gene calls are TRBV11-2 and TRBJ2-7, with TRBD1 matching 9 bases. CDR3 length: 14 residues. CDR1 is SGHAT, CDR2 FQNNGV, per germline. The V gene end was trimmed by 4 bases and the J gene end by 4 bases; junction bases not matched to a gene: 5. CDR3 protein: CASSSGTGSYEQYF. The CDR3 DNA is TGTGCCAGCAGCTCCGGGACAGGGTCTTACGAGCAGTACTTC.

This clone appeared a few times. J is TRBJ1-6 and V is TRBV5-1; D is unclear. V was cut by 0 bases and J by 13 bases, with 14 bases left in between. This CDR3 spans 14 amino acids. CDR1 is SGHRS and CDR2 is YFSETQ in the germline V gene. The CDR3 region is CASSLDTPPLPLHF. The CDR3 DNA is TGCGCCAGCAGCTTGGATACTCCCCCCCTTCCCCTCCACTTT.

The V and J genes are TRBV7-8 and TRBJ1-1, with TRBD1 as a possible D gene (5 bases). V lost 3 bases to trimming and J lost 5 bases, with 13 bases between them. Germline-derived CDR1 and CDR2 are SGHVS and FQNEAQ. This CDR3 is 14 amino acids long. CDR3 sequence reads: CASSLEGEVTEAFF. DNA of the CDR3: TGTGCCAGCAGCTTGGAAGGGGAGGTAACTGAAGCTTTCTTT.

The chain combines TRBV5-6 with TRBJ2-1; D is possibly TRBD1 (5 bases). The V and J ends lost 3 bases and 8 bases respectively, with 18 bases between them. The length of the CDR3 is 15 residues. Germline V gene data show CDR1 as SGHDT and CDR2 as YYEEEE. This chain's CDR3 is CASSSGPGLGDEQFF. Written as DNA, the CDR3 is TGTGCCAGCAGCTCAGGGCCGGGCCTTGGGGATGAGCAGTTCTTC. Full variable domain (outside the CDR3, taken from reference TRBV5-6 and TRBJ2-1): DAGVTQSPTHLIKTRGQQVTLRCSPKSGHDTVSWYQQALGQGPQFIFQYYEEEERQRGNFPDRFSGHQFPNYSSELNVNALLLGDSALYLCASSSGPGLGDEQFFGPGTRLTVL.

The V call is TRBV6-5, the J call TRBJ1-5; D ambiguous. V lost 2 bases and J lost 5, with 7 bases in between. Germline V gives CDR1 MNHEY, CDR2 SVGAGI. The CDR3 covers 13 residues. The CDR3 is CASSYRLDQPQHF. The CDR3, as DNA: TGTGCCAGCAGTTACCGCCTAGATCAGCCCCAGCATTTT.

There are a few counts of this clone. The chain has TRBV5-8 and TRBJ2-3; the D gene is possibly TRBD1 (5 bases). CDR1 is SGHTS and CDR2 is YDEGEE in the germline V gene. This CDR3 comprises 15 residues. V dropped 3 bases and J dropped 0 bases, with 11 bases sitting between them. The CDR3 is CASSSGHYSTDTQYF. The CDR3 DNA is TGTGCCAGCAGCTCAGGACACTACAGCACAGATACGCAGTATTTT. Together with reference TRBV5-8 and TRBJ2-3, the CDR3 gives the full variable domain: EAGVTQSPTHLIKTRGQQATLRCSPISGHTSVYWYQQALGLGLQFLLWYDEGEERNRGNFPPRFSGRQFPNYSSELNVNALELEDSALYLCASSSGHYSTDTQYFGPGTRLTVL.